One sample yielded the 29 T cell receptor beta chains listed below, sequenced in a study of cytomegalovirus exposure and HLA in healthy donors. The PCR employed 60 Vbeta primers together with 13 Jbeta primers. Data came from immunoSEQ multiplex PCR; TCRdb stores just in-frame clones and leaves some out. Here the sample spans approximately 190,000 clones, roughly 80% being singletons. What was sequenced was PBMCs. These receptors all stem from a man aged 35 to 55 in good health and CMV-seropositive.

The chain employs TRBV19 and TRBJ1-3; no firm D call. Germline loops: CDR1 LNHDA, CDR2 SQIVND (reference sequence). Between the trimmed V and J ends, which lost 5 bases and 0 bases, there was a span of 14 bases. The CDR3 contains 16 residues. CDR3 DNA: TGTGCCAGTAGTGCATGGCGGGCGCACTCTGGAAACACCATATATTTT. Its translation: CASSAWRAHSGNTIYF.

Of note for this clone: The junction shows a germline mismatch at one end, possibly a read error. V gene TRBV7-9 combines with J gene TRBJ2-7, with 9 positions matching TRBD1. CDR3 length equals 16 residues. CDR1 is SEHNR, CDR2 FQNEAQ, per germline (reference sequence). CDR3 in amino acids: CSSSQFRGTGLDEQYF. CDR3 nucleotide sequence: TGTTCCAGCAGCCAATTCAGGGGGACAGGGCTCGACGAGCAGTACTTC. The full variable domain, completed using reference TRBV7-9 and TRBJ2-7, is DTGVSQNPRHKITKRGQNVTFRCDPISEHNRLYWYRQTLGQGPEFLTYFQNEAQLEKSRLLSDRFSAERPKGSFSTLEIQRTEQGDSAMYLCSSSQFRGTGLDEQYFGPGTRLTVT.

As concerns this clone: Other DNA sequences in this sample translate to the same CDR3. The chain carries TRBV19 and TRBJ2-1, with 10 bases matching TRBD2. Looked up from germline, CDR1 is LNHDA and CDR2 is SQIVND (reference sequence). V lost 6 bases, J lost 4 bases, and 3 bases stayed unmatched. The CDR3 is made up of 14 amino acids. The CDR3 sequence: CASSRAGGYNEQFF. The CDR3, as DNA: TGTGCCAGTAGCAGAGCGGGGGGGTACAATGAGCAGTTCTTC.

The chain has TRBV6-6 and TRBJ2-2; 8 bases are a match to TRBD1. Germline V lookup: CDR1 MNHNY, CDR2 SVGAGI (reference sequence). This CDR3 is built from 15 residues. The V segment lost 4 bases and the J segment 3 bases; nucleotides outside the gene matches: 4. The CDR3 loop is CASSLTGVDTGELFF. The CDR3 DNA reads TGTGCCAGCAGTTTGACAGGGGTTGACACCGGGGAGCTGTTTTTT.

V is TRBV6-1 and J is TRBJ2-5; 8 bases align to TRBD1. The CDR3 has 15 residues. Germline V gene lookup returns CDR1 MNHNS and CDR2 SASEGT. After removal of 5 bases from V and 5 bases from J, the junction contained 10 bases not matched to a gene. The CDR3 DNA sequence: TGTGCCAGCAGTCCTCTCCAGGGGGCTGCTGAGACCCAGTACTTC. This codes for CASSPLQGAAETQYF.

The gene calls are TRBV15 and TRBJ1-5; the D gene is possibly TRBD1 (5 bases). Germline values: CDR1 LNHNV, CDR2 YYDKDF (reference sequence). Trimming took 1 base from V and 4 from J, leaving 11 bases between them. The CDR3 is 15 amino acids. The CDR3 region has the DNA TGTGCCACCAGCAGAGGGGGGAGGGGAAATCAGCCCCAGCATTTT. Protein sequence: CATSRGGRGNQPQHF.

This clone has more than one count but fewer than ten. The chain uses TRBV6-5 and TRBJ2-7; perhaps TRBD1 as D (6 bases). V was shortened by 6 bases and J by 5 bases, with 14 bases between the two germline ends. The germline gives CDR1 MNHEY, CDR2 SVGAGI. The CDR3 is made up of 13 amino acids. This CDR3 reads CASSRPTGNEQYF. The CDR3 nucleotides read TGTGCCAGCAGCCGTCCAACAGGGAACGAGCAGTACTTC.

V gene TRBV7-2 combines with J gene TRBJ1-2, with no clear D. V was pared by 1 base and J by 4 bases, with 10 bases between. CDR3 length equals 14 residues. CDR1 is SGHTA, CDR2 FQGNSA, per germline. This chain's CDR3 is CASSLDGGSYGYTF. DNA of the CDR3: TGTGCCAGCAGCTTAGATGGCGGGAGCTATGGCTACACCTTC.

The CDR3 coding sequence is TGCGCCAGCAGCCAACTGAAAACAGGGAGAAATGAAAAACTGTTTTTT. Its translation: CASSQLKTGRNEKLFF. The chain employs TRBV4-1 and TRBJ1-4; D might be TRBD1 (6 bases). The CDR3 runs 16 residues. The V end was cut by 2 bases, the J end by 5 bases, with 15 bases between. Germline CDR1 reads MGHRA; CDR2 reads YSYEKL.

The gene calls are TRBV28 and TRBJ1-5; 9 bases match TRBD1. V gave up 2 bases and J gave up 1 base; unmatched junction bases: 3. The CDR3 runs 16 residues. Germline CDR1 MDHEN, CDR2 SYDVKM. CDR3 amino acids: CASSLGDRVSNQPQHF. CDR3 nucleotide sequence: TGTGCCAGCAGTTTAGGGGACAGGGTGAGCAATCAGCCCCAGCATTTT.

This chain uses TRBV7-2 with TRBJ2-7; 12 nucleotides align to TRBD2. The CDR3 is made up of 15 amino acids. V lost 3 bases, J lost 5 bases, and 5 bases stayed unmatched. The germline V gene encodes CDR1 SGHTA and CDR2 FQGNSA. The DNA for the CDR3 is TGTGCCAGCAGCTTCTCTAGCGGGGGGGCAAACGAGCAGTACTTC. Protein: CASSFSSGGANEQYF. Looking up the rest from reference TRBV7-2 and TRBJ2-7 gives the full variable domain: GAGVSQSPSNKVTEKGKDVELRCDPISGHTALYWYRQSLGQGLEFLIYFQGNSAPDKSGLPSDRFSAERTGGSVSTLTIQRTQQEDSAVYLCASSFSSGGANEQYFGPGTRLTVT.

In the case of this clone: One junction end disagrees with the germline gene, perhaps due to a read error. This chain connects TRBV7-7 to TRBJ2-1; 13 bases match TRBD2. The CDR3 has 15 amino acids. The germline gives CDR1 SSHAT, CDR2 FNYEAQ (reference sequence). The CDR3 region has the DNA TGTGCTAGCAGCCCGGGACTAGCGGGGCACAATGAGCAGTTCTTC. It yields the protein CASSPGLAGHNEQFF.

The V and J genes are TRBV10-3 and TRBJ2-7, with TRBD1 matching over 7 bases. The V and J ends lost 10 bases and 5 bases, in that order; junction bases with no gene match: 5. From germline, CDR1 is ENHRY and CDR2 SYGVKD. This CDR3 has 11 amino acids. The CDR3 DNA is TGTGCCACCACAGGGGTCGACGAGCAGTACTTC. Translating it yields CATTGVDEQYF.

This rearrangement joins TRBV30 to TRBJ2-7; 12 bases fit TRBD2. V was pared by 8 bases and J by 2 bases, with 4 bases of the junction left unmatched. CDR3 size: 13 residues. Germline CDR1 is GTSNPN and CDR2 is SVGIG (reference sequence). The chain's CDR3 is CAMGLAGPYEQYF. CDR3 in DNA: TGTGCCATGGGACTAGCGGGCCCCTACGAGCAGTACTTC. The full variable domain, rest sourced from reference TRBV30 and TRBJ2-7, is SQTIHQWPATLVQPVGSPLSLECTVEGTSNPNLYWYRQAAGRGLQLLFYSVGIGQISSEVPQNLSASRPQDRQFILSSKKLLLSDSGFYLCAMGLAGPYEQYFGPGTRLTVT.

The rearrangement joins TRBV7-2 to TRBJ2-1, with 7 positions matching TRBD2. From germline, CDR1 is SGHTA and CDR2 FQGNSA. V gave up 1 base and J gave up 2 bases; unmatched junction bases: 8. CDR3 length equals 17 residues. The CDR3 sequence is CASSLDLYGGTYNEQFF. In nucleotides, the CDR3 is TGTGCCAGCAGCTTAGATCTATACGGGGGGACCTACAATGAGCAGTTCTTC.

The chain is built from TRBV6-1 and TRBJ2-1, with D hard to call. The CDR3 runs to 12 residues. Trimming cost V 5 bases and J 8 bases, with 10 bases left between them. Germline V lookup: CDR1 MNHNS, CDR2 SASEGT. CDR3 nucleotides: TGTGCCAGCAGTTTAGTTCTCGATGAGCAGTTCTTC. It encodes CASSLVLDEQFF.

This chain joins TRBV27 and TRBJ2-7, with 11 bases lining up with TRBD1. The CDR3 runs 18 residues. The ends lost 0 bases at V and 4 bases at J; junction bases unmatched: 11. CDR1 is MNHEY and CDR2 is SMNVEV in the germline V gene (reference sequence). CDR3: CASSLSPFPGQGGYEQYF. The CDR3 DNA follows: TGTGCCAGCAGTTTATCCCCATTCCCGGGACAGGGGGGGTACGAGCAGTACTTC.

This clone was seen more than once but under ten times. The chain carries TRBV30 and TRBJ2-7, with a possible D match to TRBD1 (6 bases). Trimming stripped 6 bases from V and 0 bases from J, with 21 bases between. Germline V gives CDR1 GTSNPN, CDR2 SVGIG (reference sequence). This CDR3 is built from 16 residues. Written as DNA, the CDR3 is TGTGCCTGTGGGACACCCGGGGCTCCAAGCTCCTACGAGCAGTACTTC. This translates into CACGTPGAPSSYEQYF.

The V gene is TRBV11-2, the J gene TRBJ2-7; no clear D. CDR1 and CDR2 from the germline V gene are SGHAT and FQNNGV. Trimming took off 5 bases at V and 2 bases at J, with 10 bases between the two ends. The CDR3 totals 13 residues. The CDR3 loop is CASSPLATYEQYF. The CDR3 region has the DNA TGTGCCAGCAGCCCCCTGGCAACCTACGAGCAGTACTTC. Drawing the rest from reference TRBV11-2 and TRBJ2-7, the complete variable domain is EAGVAQSPRYKIIEKRQSVAFWCNPISGHATLYWYQQILGQGPKLLIQFQNNGVVDDSQLPKDRFSAERLKGVDSTLKIQPAKLEDSAVYLCASSPLATYEQYFGPGTRLTVT.

The chain uses TRBV5-6 and TRBJ2-1; TRBD2 matches at 9 bases. The CDR3 has 17 residues. Germline V CDR1 and CDR2: SGHDT, YYEEEE. The ends lost 0 bases at V and 6 bases at J; junction bases unmatched: 10. CDR3 loop: CASSLVRRGGLFNEQFF. The CDR3 nucleotides are TGTGCCAGCAGCTTGGTTCGGCGGGGGGGCCTTTTCAATGAGCAGTTCTTC.

This chain links TRBV9 with TRBJ2-1; 9 bases align to TRBD1. V shed 3 bases and J 7 bases; nucleotides not matched to a gene: 5. Per germline, CDR1 SGDLS and CDR2 YYNGEE. This CDR3 contains 14 residues. Here the CDR3 reads CASSARTGVNEQFF. CDR3 coding DNA: TGTGCCAGCAGCGCCCGGACAGGGGTGAATGAGCAGTTCTTC.

The chain links TRBV29-1 to TRBJ2-7; D gene unclear. The CDR3 sequence is 13 residues long. V gave up 2 bases and J gave up 2 bases, with 10 bases separating them. In germline, CDR1 is SQVTM, CDR2 ANQGSEA. CDR3 protein: CSVEFPGTYEQYF. The DNA for the CDR3 is TGCAGCGTTGAATTTCCAGGAACCTACGAGCAGTACTTC.

The chain has TRBV20-1 and TRBJ1-4; D gene uncertain. Germline lookup yields CDR1 DFQATT and CDR2 SNEGSKA (reference sequence). V lost 5 bases and J lost 4, with 5 bases in between. This CDR3 region has 11 residues. In nucleotides, the CDR3 is TGCAGTGCTCAGATTAATGAAAAACTGTTTTTT. Protein: CSAQINEKLFF.

The J gene is TRBJ2-5, the V gene TRBV5-8, with TRBD2 identical over 9 bases. Looked up from germline, CDR1 is SGHTS and CDR2 is YDEGEE. The CDR3 totals 13 residues. The J segment lost 11 bases and the V segment lost 2 bases, leaving 7 bases of the junction unmatched. The CDR3 region has the DNA TGTGCCAGCAGCTTAGGACTAGCGAGGGAGCAGTACTTC. Amino acid sequence: CASSLGLAREQYF.

On this clone itself: The junction does not match germline at one end; this may be a read error. The chain links TRBV7-7 to TRBJ2-5; no definite D call. Germline V CDR1 and CDR2: SSHAT, FNYEAQ (reference sequence). The CDR3 totals 13 residues. The CDR3 region is CASSKSTPETQYF. The CDR3 nucleotides are TGTGCTAGCAGCAAGAGTACTCCAGAGACCCAGTACTTC.

This chain uses TRBV6-5 with TRBJ1-1; D gene unclear. Looked up from germline, CDR1 is MNHEY and CDR2 is SVGAGI. Trimming took off 2 bases at V and 1 base at J, with 14 bases between the two ends. CDR3 size: 16 residues. The CDR3 spells CASSYTSGRENTEAFF. The CDR3 bases are TGTGCCAGCAGTTACACCTCGGGAAGGGAGAACACTGAAGCTTTCTTT.

The chain employs TRBV7-2 and TRBJ2-5; 9 nucleotides agree with TRBD2. This CDR3 has 15 amino acids. Germline V gene data show CDR1 as SGHTA and CDR2 as FQGNSA. Trimming at V came to 5 bases and at J to 7 bases, leaving 11 bases not matched to a gene. CDR3 residues: CASSLPSGDRRTQYF. The CDR3 DNA sequence: TGTGCCAGCAGCCTACCTAGCGGGGACCGACGGACCCAGTACTTC.

The chain joins TRBV7-8 to TRBJ2-3; 9 bases map to TRBD1. Germline trimming cut 10 bases from V and 3 bases from J; bases unmatched to any gene: 8. Germline V lookup: CDR1 SGHVS, CDR2 FQNEAQ. This CDR3 has 14 residues. CDR3 in amino acids: CATRSGTGTDTQYF. CDR3 DNA sequence: TGTGCCACTCGATCCGGGACAGGGACAGATACGCAGTATTTT.

The chain joins TRBV6-6 to TRBJ1-6, with D possibly matching TRBD1 (5 bases). CDR1 and CDR2 (germline): MNHNY, SVGAGI (reference sequence). CDR3 length: 16 amino acids. The ends were cut back, 5 bases at V and 7 bases at J, with 18 bases in the middle. The CDR3, as DNA: TGTGCCAGCAGTAACCACAGGAGCCATGTAAATTCACCCCTCCACTTT. Translating it yields CASSNHRSHVNSPLHF.